The next 20 T cell receptor beta chains were all read from a single sample in a study of T cell responses to AZD1222 COVID-19 vaccine. The repertoire was sequenced with immunoSEQ multiplex PCR; TCRdb's copy has only in-frame clones and lacks some. The sample has approximately 170,000 clones, 80% to 95% seen once; the top ten hold around 1.6%. Source: peripheral blood, taken on day 0 of AZD1222 vaccination. The receptors shown here come from an adult in good health.

This clone is a singleton in its sample. The V call is TRBV5-5, the J call TRBJ2-3; D is unclear. CDR3 length equals 13 residues. Germline CDR1 and CDR2: SGHKS and YYEKEE (reference sequence). The V gene lost 4 bases and the J gene lost 2 bases, with 8 bases spanning the gap. The CDR3 nucleotides read TGTGCCAGCAGCCCGCTGTCCACAGATACGCAGTATTTT. Translated, it gives CASSPLSTDTQYF. The full variable domain, completed using reference TRBV5-5 and TRBJ2-3, is DAGVTQSPTHLIKTRGQQVTLRCSPISGHKSVSWYQQVLGQGPQFIFQYYEKEERGRGNFPDRFSARQFPNYSSELNVNALLLGDSALYLCASSPLSTDTQYFGPGTRLTVL.

V is TRBV5-4 and J is TRBJ1-2; TRBD1 aligns across 7 bases. CDR3 length: 13 residues. With V trimmed by 4 bases and J by 3 bases, 3 bases remained unmatched. CDR1 and CDR2 (germline): SGHNT, YYREEE (reference sequence). The CDR3 is CASSRGTDYGYTF. CDR3 DNA: TGTGCCAGCAGCCGAGGGACAGACTATGGCTACACCTTC.

The chain is built from TRBV18 and TRBJ1-1, with a weak D call TRBD1 (5 bases). Germline-derived CDR1 and CDR2 are KGHSH and LQKENI. V gave up 6 bases and J gave up 4 bases, with 21 bases separating them. The CDR3 covers 16 residues. For the CDR3, the DNA is TGTGCCAGCTCCATCTGGGGGGGGAAGGCTGGCACTGAAGCTTTCTTT. It encodes CASSIWGGKAGTEAFF.

Only one count was recorded for this clone. The CDR3 here is CASSHRAGTGDGYTF. The CDR3 DNA is TGTGCCAGCAGTCATCGAGCCGGGACAGGGGATGGCTACACCTTC. This chain joins TRBV6-4 and TRBJ1-2, with TRBD1 matching 10 bases. The length of the CDR3 is 15 residues. Germline V gene sequence: CDR1 MRHNA, CDR2 SNTAGT. V was clipped by 5 bases and J by 6 bases; unmatched bases: 9.

V usage is TRBV11-2 and J usage is TRBJ2-7, with 7 bases identical to TRBD1. The CDR3 is 14 amino acids. Trimming at V came to 4 bases and at J to 5 bases, leaving 8 bases not matched to a gene. Germline V CDR1 and CDR2: SGHAT, FQNNGV. The CDR3 nucleotides are TGTGCCAGCAGCTCCCACGTACAGGGGAACGAGCAGTACTTC. Translating it yields CASSSHVQGNEQYF.

CDR3 residues: CASSLTSTYNEQFF. The CDR3 coding sequence is TGTGCCAGCAGCTTAACTAGTACTTACAATGAGCAGTTCTTC. The chain joins TRBV7-3 to TRBJ2-1; D call uncertain. CDR3 length: 14 residues. Trimming left V 0 bases short and J 4 bases short, with 7 bases between. Per the germline V gene, CDR1 is SGHTA and CDR2 is FQGTGA. The full variable domain, rest sourced from reference TRBV7-3 and TRBJ2-1, is GAGVSQTPSNKVTEKGKYVELRCDPISGHTALYWYRQSLGQGPEFLIYFQGTGAADDSGLPNDRFFAVRPEGSVSTLKIQRTERGDSAVYLCASSLTSTYNEQFFGPGTRLTVL.

The genes are TRBV18 and TRBJ2-7, with D maybe TRBD1 (5 bases). This CDR3 is built from 13 residues. Germline CDR1 reads KGHSH; CDR2 reads LQKENI. The V end lost 6 bases, the J end lost 2 bases, and 11 bases lay between the germline ends. CDR3 region: CASSFGQAYEQYF. The DNA for the CDR3 is TGTGCCAGCTCCTTCGGACAAGCCTACGAGCAGTACTTC.

The J gene is TRBJ2-7, the V gene TRBV12-3 or TRBV12-4; 11 bases line up with TRBD2. This CDR3 region has 13 residues. V shed 6 bases and J 7 bases; nucleotides not matched to a gene: 5. Here the CDR3 DNA reads TGTGCCAGCAGGACTAGCGGGGTTGGGGAGCAGTACTTC. This gives the protein CASRTSGVGEQYF.

The chain has TRBV7-9 and TRBJ1-2, with 7 bases identical to TRBD1. With 6 bases clipped from V and 8 bases from J, the junction kept 12 bases outside the gene matches. CDR3 length equals 14 residues. In germline, CDR1 is SEHNR, CDR2 FQNEAQ (reference sequence). CDR3 region: CASSQLTGREGYTF. The CDR3, as DNA: TGTGCCAGCAGTCAGCTGACAGGGCGCGAGGGCTACACCTTC.

The rearrangement joins TRBV5-1 to TRBJ2-7; D remains unclear. V gave up 1 base and J gave up 3 bases, with 14 bases separating them. Germline V gives CDR1 SGHRS, CDR2 YFSETQ. The CDR3 totals 15 residues. The CDR3 DNA is TGCGCCAGCAGCTTGTCGTCAGGAACCAACTACGAGCAGTACTTC. Its protein product is CASSLSSGTNYEQYF.

In regard to this clone: The same CDR3 can be traced to other DNA sequences in this sample. V and J are TRBV19 and TRBJ1-5; no firm D call. Germline V gene lookup returns CDR1 LNHDA and CDR2 SQIVND (reference sequence). This CDR3 spans 14 amino acids. The V end lost 1 base, the J end lost 0 bases, and 4 bases lay between the germline ends. The CDR3 coding sequence is TGTGCCAGTAGTATAGGGGTTAGCAATCAGCCCCAGCATTTT. It yields the protein CASSIGVSNQPQHF.

This chain connects TRBV12-5 to TRBJ1-4; D remains ambiguous. The V end was cut by 6 bases, the J end by 6 bases, with 17 bases between. CDR3 length equals 15 residues. The V gene's germline CDR1 is LGHNT and CDR2 FRNRAP. The CDR3 DNA reads as TGTGCTAGTGGGTCAACGTCTCCCCGAGATGAAAAACTGTTTTTT. Translation gives CASGSTSPRDEKLFF.

The rearrangement uses TRBV12-3 or TRBV12-4 and TRBJ2-5, with no clear D. This CDR3 is 13 amino acids long. V was trimmed by 8 bases and J by 4 bases, leaving 14 bases between them. CDR3 amino acids: CASHQRTGETQYF. DNA of the CDR3: TGTGCCAGCCATCAGCGAACGGGAGAGACCCAGTACTTC.

The genes are TRBV19 and TRBJ2-2; 12 positions match TRBD2. Germline values: CDR1 LNHDA, CDR2 SQIVND (reference sequence). Unmatched junction bases numbered 10, after V lost 0 bases and J lost 5 bases. This CDR3 is 19 amino acids long. CDR3 DNA sequence: TGTGCCAGTAGTATAGATTTAGTCGGACTAGCGGGATGGACCGGGGAGCTGTTTTTT. Translating it yields CASSIDLVGLAGWTGELFF. Looking up the rest from reference TRBV19 and TRBJ2-2 gives the full variable domain: DGGITQSPKYLFRKEGQNVTLSCEQNLNHDAMYWYRQDPGQGLRLIYYSQIVNDFQKGDIAEGYSVSREKKESFPLTVTSAQKNPTAFYLCASSIDLVGLAGWTGELFFGEGSRLTVL.

This sequence joins TRBV9 and TRBJ2-1, with 7 bases matching TRBD2. This CDR3 is built from 14 residues. Unmatched junction bases numbered 6, after V lost 0 bases and J lost 9 bases. The germline gives CDR1 SGDLS, CDR2 YYNGEE. The DNA for the CDR3 is TGTGCCAGCAGCGTAGAATCCCCGGGGGGTGAGCAGTTCTTC. It yields the protein CASSVESPGGEQFF.

J is TRBJ2-5 and V is TRBV10-2; D perhaps matches TRBD2 (5 bases). Germline CDR1 WSHSY, CDR2 SAAADI. V was clipped by 4 bases and J by 2 bases, with 11 bases between them. The CDR3 runs 14 residues. CDR3 sequence: CASSVRDYQETQYF. Here the CDR3 DNA reads TGCGCCAGCAGTGTTCGCGACTATCAAGAGACCCAGTACTTC.

The genes are TRBV4-3 and TRBJ1-2; 9 bases are shared with TRBD1. The CDR3 has 15 residues. The V segment lost 4 bases and the J segment 4 bases; nucleotides outside the gene matches: 7. Germline V lookup: CDR1 LGHNA, CDR2 YSLEER. Here the CDR3 DNA reads TGCGCCAGCAGCCTAACCGGGACAGGGCTCTATGGCTACACCTTC. Encoded protein: CASSLTGTGLYGYTF.

This chain uses TRBV7-6 with TRBJ2-7; no definite D call. Germline CDR1 is SGHVS and CDR2 is FNYEAQ. V lost 4 bases and J lost 6, with 13 bases in between. This CDR3 region has 13 residues. CDR3 loop: CASSSLDNREQYF. In DNA form, the CDR3 reads TGTGCCAGCAGCTCCTTAGACAATCGCGAGCAGTACTTC.

This clone was detected only once. The CDR3 DNA is TGCGCCAGCAGCCAAGAGGGGGGTAGCGGGAGGGCCAACTACGAGCAGTACTTC. Its protein product is CASSQEGGSGRANYEQYF. The V call is TRBV4-1, the J call TRBJ2-7; 11 bases line up with TRBD2. V lost 0 bases, J lost 3 bases, and 10 bases stayed unmatched. Germline assignment: CDR1 MGHRA and CDR2 YSYEKL. This CDR3 has 18 amino acids.

V and J are TRBV19 and TRBJ1-4; 9 nucleotides line up with TRBD1. In germline, CDR1 is LNHDA, CDR2 SQIVND (reference sequence). The CDR3 spans 16 residues. V lost 3 bases to trimming and J lost 2 bases; unmatched junction nucleotides: 4. The CDR3 loop reads CASSIGDRGTNEKLFF. The CDR3 DNA is TGTGCCAGTAGTATTGGAGACAGGGGGACTAATGAAAAACTGTTTTTT.